Listed below are T cell receptor beta chains from one sample, sequenced in a study of cytomegalovirus exposure and HLA in healthy donors. Profiling relied on immunoSEQ multiplex PCR, and the TCRdb table lists in-frame clones only, not all of them. The sample comprises about 72,000 clones, 60% to 75% of which are singletons, and about a fifth rests with the top ten. The sample comprised PBMCs. All receptors derive from a man aged 35 to 55 in good health and CMV-seropositive. Both conserved end residues are part of each CDR3. D genes are given only for firm matches. Expanded clones are given a class, and other clones once, few, many or no size at all.

-	TRBV14	TRBJ2-5	-	TGTGCCAGCAGCCAAGATGGCAGGTACCAAGAGACCCAGTACTTC	CASSQDGRYQETQYF
-	TRBV6-6	TRBJ1-1	-	TGTGCCAGCAGGGGGACACGAAACACTGAAGCTTTCTTT	CASRGTRNTEAFF
TRBD2	TRBV29-1	TRBJ2-7	-	TGCAGCGTCGCGGGGGTCCCAAGCTCCTACGAGCAGTACTTC	CSVAGVPSSYEQYF
-	TRBV30	TRBJ1-1	-	TGTGCCACCCGTACGGGGGGAGGGTACACTGAAGCTTTCTTT	CATRTGGGYTEAFF
-	TRBV9	TRBJ1-1	-	TGTGCCAGCAGCGTAGGGGCGGGAACTGAAGCTTTCTTT	CASSVGAGTEAFF
TRBD1	TRBV2	TRBJ1-1	-	TGTGCCAGCAGTAAGACAGGGACCACTGAAGCTTTCTTT	CASSKTGTTEAFF
-	TRBV4-1	TRBJ2-2	-	TGCGCCAGCAGCCAAAGAGCGGAAGCTTTTACCGGGGAGCTGTTTTTT	CASSQRAEAFTGELFF
-	TRBV7-2	TRBJ2-2	-	TGTGCCAGCAGCTTCTCTAGCCAAGTTCGGGCCGGGGAGCTGTTTTTT	CASSFSSQVRAGELFF
-	TRBV7-2	TRBJ2-1	-	TGTGCCAGCAGCTTTCGGGATTATTACGAAGGTGAGCAGTTCTTC	CASSFRDYYEGEQFF
TRBD2	TRBV19	TRBJ2-5	few	TGTGCCAGTAGTCCTGTAGCGGGGGCTGGCGGGACCCAGTACTTC	CASSPVAGAGGTQYF
-	TRBV5-1	TRBJ2-7	-	TGCGCCAGCAGCTTAGCCGAATCCTACGAGCAGTACTTC	CASSLAESYEQYF
TRBD2	TRBV28	TRBJ2-3	-	TGTGCCAGCAGTACTAGCGGGGGGAGGGCAGATACGCAGTATTTT	CASSTSGGRADTQYF
-	TRBV6-4	TRBJ1-2	few	TGTGCCAGCAGTGAGGAGGACGGCAGGGGCTACACCTTC	CASSEEDGRGYTF
TRBD1	TRBV5-1	TRBJ2-1	few	TGCGCCAGCAGCGACTACAGGGGCGAAATGGTGAATGAGCAGTTCTTC	CASSDYRGEMVNEQFF
TRBD2	TRBV9	TRBJ2-7	-	TGTGCCAGCAGCCCCGCCAGCGGGGGCTACGAGCAGTACTTC	CASSPASGGYEQYF
TRBD1	TRBV2	TRBJ2-7	-	TGTGCCAGCAGACAGGGGGCAGTCGAGCAGTACTTC	CASRQGAVEQYF
-	TRBV6-6	TRBJ1-1	-	TGTGCCAGCAGTTACTCGCAGGGCGAGGACACTGAAGCTTTCTTT	CASSYSQGEDTEAFF
TRBD1	TRBV6-5	TRBJ2-7	few	TGTGCCAGCAGGGGGACAGGGCGGGACGAGCAGTACTTC	CASRGTGRDEQYF
TRBD1	TRBV7-3	TRBJ2-3	few	TGTGCCAGCAGCTTGGGGACAGCAGATACGCAGTATTTT	CASSLGTADTQYF
TRBD2	TRBV10-3	TRBJ2-1	-	TGTGCCATCAGTGAGAGGACTAGCGGGGGTGGCAATGAGCAGTTCTTC	CAISERTSGGGNEQFF
-	TRBV7-9	TRBJ2-5	-	TGTGCCAGCAGCTTAGAAGGGGCGGGGATAGAAGAGACCCAGTACTTC	CASSLEGAGIEETQYF
-	TRBV5-1	TRBJ1-1	-	TGCGCCAGCCGGACAGACATGAACACTGAAGCTTTCTTT	CASRTDMNTEAFF
-	TRBV11-3	TRBJ1-2	-	TGTGCCAGCAGCTTGTCAGGGCGCGGCTACACCTTC	CASSLSGRGYTF
TRBD1	TRBV5-1	TRBJ1-3	-	TGCGCCAGCAGCAGCAGACAGGGTGGAAACACCATATATTTT	CASSSRQGGNTIYF
-	TRBV6-1	TRBJ1-2	once	TGTGCCGTTTCGACTTTTATTGGCTATGGCTACACCTTC	CAVSTFIGYGYTF
-	TRBV10-3	TRBJ1-5	-	TGTGCCATCAGTGACGGTTTTAGCAATCAGCCCCAGCATTTT	CAISDGFSNQPQHF
TRBD2	TRBV7-2	TRBJ2-7	-	TGTGCCAGCAGCTTAGTGGGACTAGATCGCGAGCAGTACTTC	CASSLVGLDREQYF
TRBD2	TRBV30	TRBJ2-3	-	TGTGCCTGGGAAAATAGCGGGGGGGAGGAGTATTTT	CAWENSGGEEYF
-	TRBV2	TRBJ2-1	-	TGTGCCAGCAGTGTCGGCAGGTTCAATGAGCAGTTCTTC	CASSVGRFNEQFF
-	TRBV7-9	TRBJ2-3	-	TGTGCCAGCAGCTTAATTCTCACAGATACGCAGTATTTT	CASSLILTDTQYF
-	TRBV7-9	TRBJ2-7	-	TGTGCCAGCAGCTCTGTTTCCGCCTCCTACGAGCAGTACTTC	CASSSVSASYEQYF